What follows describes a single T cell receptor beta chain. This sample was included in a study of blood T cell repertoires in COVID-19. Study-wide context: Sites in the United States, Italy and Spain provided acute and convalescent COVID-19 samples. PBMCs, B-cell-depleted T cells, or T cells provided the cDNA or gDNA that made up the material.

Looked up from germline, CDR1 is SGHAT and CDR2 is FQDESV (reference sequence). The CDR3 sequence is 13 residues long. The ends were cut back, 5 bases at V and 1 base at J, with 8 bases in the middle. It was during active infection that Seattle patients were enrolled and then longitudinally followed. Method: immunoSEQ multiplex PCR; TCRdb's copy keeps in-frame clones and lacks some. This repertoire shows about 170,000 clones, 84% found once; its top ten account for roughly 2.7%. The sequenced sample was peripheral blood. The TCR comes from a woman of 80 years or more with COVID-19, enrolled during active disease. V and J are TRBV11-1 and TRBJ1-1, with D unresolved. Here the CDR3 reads CASSRYRNTEAFF. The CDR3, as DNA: TGTGCCAGCAGCCGTTACAGGAACACTGAAGCTTTCTTT.